A selection of T cell receptor beta chains follows, all from one sample in a study of shared clonotypes between healthy human individuals. Assay: immunoSEQ multiplex PCR; the TCRdb copy retains only in-frame clones and omits some. The sample contains just over 2,000,000 clones, 95% of which appear only once. The sequenced sample consisted of naive CD4+ T cells sorted from blood. The receptors stem from a man aged 18 to 29 in good health. Both conserved end residues are part of each CDR3. D genes are given only for firm matches. A clone size is listed for some rows: how often the clone was seen (once, few, many), or a class if it is expanded.

>TRBV7-2|TRBD1|once|TRBJ2-7
CASSPNRGTSYEQYF
TGTGCCAGCAGCCCTAACAGGGGGACTTCCTACGAGCAGTACTTC
>TRBV5-1|.|.|TRBJ2-3
CASRGDPQFTDTQYF
TGCGCCAGCAGGGGGGACCCACAGTTCACAGATACGCAGTATTTT
>TRBV30|.|once|TRBJ1-6
CALTAGDNSPLHF
TGTGCCCTAACGGCAGGGGATAATTCACCCCTCCACTTT
>TRBV6-1|TRBD1|.|TRBJ2-7
CASSGGQGSYEQYF
TGTGCCAGCAGTGGAGGACAGGGTAGCTACGAGCAGTACTTC
>TRBV6-5|TRBD1|.|TRBJ1-1
CASSYDPRDRGTEAFF
TGTGCCAGCAGTTACGATCCCCGGGACAGGGGGACTGAAGCTTTCTTT
>TRBV5-1|.|.|TRBJ2-6
CASSLLGISGANVLTF
TGCGCCAGCAGCTTGTTGGGGATCTCTGGGGCCAACGTCCTGACTTTC
>TRBV5-6|TRBD1|.|TRBJ2-1
CASSSNRGHEQFF
TGTGCCAGCAGCTCCAACAGGGGCCATGAGCAGTTCTTC
>TRBV5-1|TRBD1|.|TRBJ1-4
CASKVQGHEKLFF
TGCGCCAGCAAAGTACAGGGGCACGAAAAACTGTTTTTT
>TRBV7-6|TRBD1|.|TRBJ1-2
CASSVGQGYGYTF
TGTGCCAGCAGCGTTGGACAGGGCTATGGCTACACCTTC
>TRBV7-8|.|.|TRBJ2-7
CASSLRSLQGGNEQYF
TGTGCCAGCAGCTTGAGGAGTTTACAGGGTGGAAACGAGCAGTACTTC
>TRBV2|.|.|TRBJ1-1
CASSSNLNTEAFF
TGTGCCAGCAGTTCGAACTTAAACACTGAAGCTTTCTTT
>TRBV7-2|.|once|TRBJ2-3
CASSRHVFGTDTQYF
TGTGCCAGCAGCCGTCATGTATTCGGCACAGATACGCAGTATTTT
>TRBV7-3|TRBD1|.|TRBJ2-2
CASSPVTGTGELFF
TGTGCCAGCAGCCCAGTGACAGGGACCGGGGAGCTGTTTTTT
>TRBV10-2|TRBD2|once|TRBJ2-7
CASSESDPGREYF
TGCGCCAGCAGTGAGTCGGATCCGGGGAGGGAGTACTTC
>TRBV30|TRBD1|.|TRBJ1-2
CAWSLGQNYGYTF
TGTGCCTGGAGCCTGGGACAGAACTATGGCTACACCTTC
>TRBV5-1|TRBD1|.|TRBJ2-7
CASSFGDSRTYEQYF
TGCGCCAGCAGCTTTGGGGACAGCAGAACCTACGAGCAGTACTTC
>TRBV2|.|.|TRBJ1-5
CASSEDRGVQPQHF
TGTGCCAGCAGTGAAGATAGGGGGGTCCAGCCCCAGCATTTT
>TRBV7-9|.|.|TRBJ2-2
CASSPDSGGPGELFF
TGTGCCAGCAGCCCAGACAGCGGAGGCCCCGGGGAGCTGTTTTTT
>TRBV9|TRBD2|.|TRBJ2-1
CASSVTSVNNEQFF
TGTGCCAGCAGCGTGACTAGCGTTAACAATGAGCAGTTCTTC
>TRBV30|.|.|TRBJ1-4
CAWSVLGEKLFF
TGTGCCTGGAGTGTACTTGGTGAAAAACTGTTTTTT
>TRBV5-1|.|.|TRBJ2-1
CASSLVGFNEQFF
TGCGCCAGCAGCTTGGTCGGATTTAATGAGCAGTTCTTC
>TRBV2|.|.|TRBJ2-7
CASSERERKYF
TGTGCCAGCAGTGAAAGGGAGAGGAAGTACTTC
>TRBV7-7|TRBD2|.|TRBJ2-1
CASSLVPSGRNEQFF
TGTGCTAGCAGCTTAGTTCCTAGCGGTAGAAATGAGCAGTTCTTC
>TRBV6-6|.|.|TRBJ1-5
CASSRQNQPQHF
TGTGCCAGCAGTCGACAAAATCAGCCCCAGCATTTT
>TRBV6-4|.|.|TRBJ1-3
CASSAEGGSGNTIYF
TGTGCCAGCAGTGCAGAAGGAGGCTCTGGAAACACCATATATTTT
>TRBV30|.|.|TRBJ2-7
CAWSEVDEQYF
TGTGCCTGGAGTGAAGTGGACGAGCAGTACTTC
>TRBV7-2|TRBD1|.|TRBJ1-1
CASSFRTGGGTEAFF
TGTGCCAGCAGCTTCCGGACAGGGGGTGGCACTGAAGCTTTCTTT